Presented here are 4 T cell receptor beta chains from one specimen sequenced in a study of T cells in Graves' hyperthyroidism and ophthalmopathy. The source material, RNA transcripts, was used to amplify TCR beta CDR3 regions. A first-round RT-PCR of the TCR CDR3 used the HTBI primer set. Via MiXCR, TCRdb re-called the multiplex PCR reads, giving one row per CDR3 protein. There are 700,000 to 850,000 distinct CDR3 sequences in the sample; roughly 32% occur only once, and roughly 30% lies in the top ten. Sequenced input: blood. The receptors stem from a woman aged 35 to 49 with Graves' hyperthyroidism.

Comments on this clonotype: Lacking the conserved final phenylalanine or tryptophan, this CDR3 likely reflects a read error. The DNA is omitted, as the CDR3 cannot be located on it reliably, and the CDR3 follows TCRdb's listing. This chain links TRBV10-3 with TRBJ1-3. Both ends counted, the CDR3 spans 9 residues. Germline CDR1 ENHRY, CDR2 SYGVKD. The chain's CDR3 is CAISEASGG.

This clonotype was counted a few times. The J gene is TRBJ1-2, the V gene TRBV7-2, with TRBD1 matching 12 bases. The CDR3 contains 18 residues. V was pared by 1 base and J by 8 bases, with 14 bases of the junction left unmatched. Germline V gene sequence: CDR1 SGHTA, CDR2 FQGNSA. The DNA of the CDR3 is TGTGCCAGCAGCTTAGAGCCGGGACAGGGGGCTCTTATCGGGGGCTACACCTTC. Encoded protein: CASSLEPGQGALIGGYTF.

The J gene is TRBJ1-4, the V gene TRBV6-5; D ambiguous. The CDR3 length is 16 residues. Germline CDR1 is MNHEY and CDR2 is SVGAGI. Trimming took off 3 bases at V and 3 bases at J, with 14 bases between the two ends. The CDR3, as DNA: TGTGCCAGCAGTTATAGCGGCCCCGGGGCTAATGAAAAACTGTTTTTT. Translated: CASSYSGPGANEKLFF.

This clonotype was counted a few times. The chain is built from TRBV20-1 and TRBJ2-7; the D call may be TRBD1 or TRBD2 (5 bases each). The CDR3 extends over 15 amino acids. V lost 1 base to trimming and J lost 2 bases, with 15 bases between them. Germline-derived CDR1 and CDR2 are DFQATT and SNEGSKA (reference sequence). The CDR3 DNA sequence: TGCAGTGCTAGAGGGGACCGCCGGGCAACCTACGAGCAGTACTTC. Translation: CSARGDRRATYEQYF.